This entry lists 2 T cell receptor beta chains sequenced from one sample in a study of regulatory T cells in long-lasting Graves disease. The time point is: persistent/refractory GD, antithyroid drugs over 5 years with positive TRAb. The TCR library used RNA extracted from PBMCs. TCR beta libraries were built with iRepertoire HTBI primers and Arm-PCR of CDR3 regions. TCRdb used MiXCR to reprocess the multiplex PCR reads, holding one entry per CDR3 protein. Among about 290,000 distinct CDR3 sequences listed, under 25% were seen once. This material consisted of peripheral blood mononuclear cells (PBMCs), taken when the disease was refractory, from a patient treated with antithyroid drugs. These receptors all stem from a female donor with Graves disease.

This clonotype was observed many times. This rearrangement joins TRBV15 to TRBJ2-5, with unresolved D. V dropped 0 bases and J dropped 4 bases, with 12 bases sitting between them. The length of the CDR3 is 15 residues. Germline values: CDR1 LNHNV, CDR2 YYDKDF (reference sequence). The CDR3 spells CATSRDAHTRETQYF. The CDR3 region has the DNA TGTGCCACCAGCAGAGATGCGCACACCAGAGAGACCCAGTACTTC.

The chain couples TRBV6-1 to TRBJ1-1; D may be TRBD1 (6 bases). Germline CDR1 reads MNHNS; CDR2 reads SASEGT. The CDR3 extends over 14 amino acids. Trimming took 6 bases from V and 3 from J, leaving 14 bases between them. This CDR3 reads CASREQGWDTEAFF. The DNA of the CDR3 is TGTGCCAGCAGGGAACAGGGTTGGGACACTGAAGCTTTCTTT.